This is a list of T cell receptor beta chains from one sample in a study of T cell responses to AZD1222 COVID-19 vaccine. This table comes from immunoSEQ multiplex PCR, and its TCRdb copy is limited to in-frame clones, with some not included. Altogether about 120,000 clones are present, over 75% being singletons, with the ten largest covering around 3.5%. Sequencing was performed on peripheral blood, taken on day 0 of AZD1222 vaccination. The origin of the receptors is an adult in good health. CDR3s include the opening cysteine and the closing phenylalanine or tryptophan. The D gene is left open where the match is weak. A clone size is listed for some rows: how often the clone was seen (once, few, many), or a class if it is expanded.

D gene,V gene,CDR3 length,J gene,clone size,CDR3 DNA,CDR3 protein
.,TRBV19,17,TRBJ1-3,.,TGTGCCAGTAGTTTAAGTGGGCAGACCTTCTCTGGAAACACCATATATTTT,CASSLSGQTFSGNTIYF
.,TRBV15,16,TRBJ2-7,.,TGTGCCACCAGCAGAGAGGCTAGCGCAAGCTCCTACGAGCAGTACTTC,CATSREASASSYEQYF
.,TRBV6-2/TRBV6-3,12,TRBJ1-5,.,TGTGCCAGCAGCCGCGTTAATCAGCCCCAGCATTTT,CASSRVNQPQHF
TRBD2,TRBV6-4,15,TRBJ2-1,.,TGTGCCAGCAGTGTTAGCGGGGGGACCTACAATGAGCAGTTCTTC,CASSVSGGTYNEQFF
TRBD2,TRBV3-1/TRBV3-2,18,TRBJ2-1,.,TGTGCCAGCAGCCAGGCACTGAGACTAGCGGGGGGGTACAATGAGCAGTTCTTC,CASSQALRLAGGYNEQFF
.,TRBV18,16,TRBJ1-1,.,TGTGCCAGCTCACCGAGTGTGGCAGGATTGGGCACTGAAGCTTTCTTT,CASSPSVAGLGTEAFF
.,TRBV5-1,15,TRBJ1-2,.,TGCGCCAGCAGCTCGTCAGCGGGGGGGCTAGATGGCTACACCTTC,CASSSSAGGLDGYTF
TRBD1,TRBV7-9,13,TRBJ1-5,.,TGTGCCAGCAGCGCCGGGACAGACCAGCCCCAGCATTTT,CASSAGTDQPQHF
.,TRBV7-9,13,TRBJ1-5,.,TGTGCCAGCAGCTTAGGGACAAATCAGCCCCAGCATTTT,CASSLGTNQPQHF
.,TRBV15,16,TRBJ1-3,.,TGTGCCACCAGCAGAGATCAAGTCTCGCGTGGAAACACCATATATTTT,CATSRDQVSRGNTIYF
.,TRBV19,16,TRBJ1-5,.,TGTGCCAGTAGTATAACGGTCATCTATAGCAATCAGCCCCAGCATTTT,CASSITVIYSNQPQHF
.,TRBV7-2,15,TRBJ1-2,.,TGTGCCAGCAGCCTAAGAGGGACGGGCGACACGGGCTACACCTTC,CASSLRGTGDTGYTF
TRBD1,TRBV13,17,TRBJ1-1,.,TGTGCCAGCAGCCCAGGGGGACGCTTCCGAGGAAACACTGAAGCTTTCTTT,CASSPGGRFRGNTEAFF
.,TRBV28,15,TRBJ1-4,.,TGTGCCAGCAGCTTGACAGGCCTTTGGAAGGAAAAACTGTTTTTT,CASSLTGLWKEKLFF
.,TRBV25-1,14,TRBJ1-3,.,TGTGCCAGCAGCGACCAGGTGTATGGAAACACCATATATTTT,CASSDQVYGNTIYF
.,TRBV4-1,15,TRBJ2-5,.,TGCGCCAGCAGCCAAGAACCTAGTCTCCCAGAGACCCAGTACTTC,CASSQEPSLPETQYF
.,TRBV4-3,13,TRBJ1-1,.,TGCGCCAGCAGCCAAGGTGCAGGTCGGGAAGCTTTCTTT,CASSQGAGREAFF
.,TRBV7-9,13,TRBJ2-2,.,TGTGCCAGCAGCTTACGAGAGACCGGGGAGCTGTTTTTT,CASSLRETGELFF
.,TRBV7-8,14,TRBJ1-2,.,TGTGCCAGCACCTCCGGACTCCTTGGTTATGGCTACACCTTC,CASTSGLLGYGYTF
.,TRBV7-6,15,TRBJ2-5,.,TGTGCCAGCAGGTCAGGGCCTAATCTCCAAGAGACCCAGTACTTC,CASRSGPNLQETQYF
TRBD2,TRBV4-2,16,TRBJ2-1,.,TGTGCCAGCAGCCAAGGAGTGGTAGCGGGGTACAATGAGCAGTTCTTC,CASSQGVVAGYNEQFF
TRBD1,TRBV10-3,14,TRBJ2-5,.,TGTGCCTCCGTGGGGGGGGACAGGGGGAAGACCCAGTACTTC,CASVGGDRGKTQYF
.,TRBV6-5,15,TRBJ2-1,.,TGTGCCAGCAGAGTAGTGGGGAGCTCCTACAATGAGCAGTTCTTC,CASRVVGSSYNEQFF
.,TRBV9,13,TRBJ1-4,once,TGTGCCAGCAGCGAGGCCGGGGGGACTAAACTGTTTTTT,CASSEAGGTKLFF
.,TRBV7-2,15,TRBJ1-6,few,TGTGCCAGCAGCTCAGCGGGACGGAATAATTCACCCCTCCACTTT,CASSSAGRNNSPLHF
.,TRBV7-3,14,TRBJ1-1,.,TGTGCCAGCAGCTTAACTGACAGAACGACTGAAGCTTTCTTT,CASSLTDRTTEAFF
.,TRBV7-8,19,TRBJ2-5,.,TGTGCCAGCAGCTTAGGTTTACCAACGGGACGGCTACGAGAAGAGACCCAGTACTTC,CASSLGLPTGRLREETQYF
TRBD1,TRBV5-6,19,TRBJ1-3,.,TGTGCCAGCAGCCTCCCCACTGAACAGGGGATAAGCTCTGGAAACACCATATATTTT,CASSLPTEQGISSGNTIYF
.,TRBV3-1/TRBV3-2,12,TRBJ2-5,.,TGTGCCAGCAGTCCTCGGGGGGAGACCCAGTACTTC,CASSPRGETQYF
.,TRBV6-2/TRBV6-3,16,TRBJ2-3,.,TGTGCCAGCAGTTACCCTGGCGGTTTGGGTAGAGATACGCAGTATTTT,CASSYPGGLGRDTQYF
.,TRBV6-2/TRBV6-3,16,TRBJ1-2,.,TGTGCCAGCAGTTACGAGGTCGGTAGTACTAACTATGGCTACACCTTC,CASSYEVGSTNYGYTF
TRBD2,TRBV5-5,16,TRBJ2-3,.,TGTGCCAGCAGCTTGGGCGGACTAGCGGGCACAGATACGCAGTATTTT,CASSLGGLAGTDTQYF
.,TRBV6-5,15,TRBJ2-7,.,TGTGCCAGCAGCCGACGCGGAGCGGTGACCTACGAGCAGTACTTC,CASSRRGAVTYEQYF
.,TRBV6-2/TRBV6-3,13,TRBJ1-2,.,TGTGCCAGCAGTTACATTTCGGGGAGCGGCTACACCTTC,CASSYISGSGYTF
TRBD1,TRBV19,16,TRBJ1-2,.,TGTGCCAGTAGTACCCCCCGGACAGGGGTGAACTATGGCTACACCTTC,CASSTPRTGVNYGYTF
.,TRBV5-6,16,TRBJ2-2,once,TGTGCCAGCAGCTTGGGGGTCAGGGCGAACACCGGGGAGCTGTTTTTT,CASSLGVRANTGELFF
.,TRBV25-1,12,TRBJ2-2,.,TGTGCCAGCAGTGAAAGTCCCGGGGAGCTGTTTTTT,CASSESPGELFF
.,TRBV5-8,15,TRBJ1-1,few,TGTGCCAGCAGCTTTGGAAGGGTGGGTAACACTGAAGCTTTCTTT,CASSFGRVGNTEAFF
TRBD1,TRBV25-1,14,TRBJ2-7,.,TGTGCCAGCAGTGAAAGGGGGCGTTTCTACGAGCAGTACTTC,CASSERGRFYEQYF
.,TRBV12-3/TRBV12-4,12,TRBJ1-6,.,TGTGCCAGCAGTTTCCAGGGCTCACCCCTCCACTTT,CASSFQGSPLHF
.,TRBV7-2,15,TRBJ1-5,.,TGTGCCAGCAGCGACGGAGAGGCCCACGGGCAGCCCCAGCATTTT,CASSDGEAHGQPQHF
TRBD1,TRBV5-6,18,TRBJ2-6,.,TGTGCCAGCAGCTTGGCAGGGGGTTCGATCTCTGGGGCCAACGTCCTGACTTTC,CASSLAGGSISGANVLTF
.,TRBV11-2,15,TRBJ2-1,.,TGTGCCACCGGAGGGGGGACCCAGGCAGGCAATGAGCAGTTCTTC,CATGGGTQAGNEQFF
TRBD1,TRBV27,14,TRBJ1-2,.,TGTGCCAGCAGTCTACAGGGGGCGGCGTATGGCTACACCTTC,CASSLQGAAYGYTF
TRBD1,TRBV12-5,15,TRBJ2-5,.,TGTGCTAGTGGTTTAGGGACAGCACCTCAAGAGACCCAGTACTTC,CASGLGTAPQETQYF
TRBD2,TRBV19,16,TRBJ2-3,.,TGTGCCAGTAGTACTTTAGCGGGGGGCGGCACAGATACGCAGTATTTT,CASSTLAGGGTDTQYF
.,TRBV10-3,11,TRBJ2-7,.,TGTGCCACCCGAACGGGGTACGAGCAGTACTTC,CATRTGYEQYF
.,TRBV3-1/TRBV3-2,16,TRBJ1-6,.,TGTGCCAGCAGCCCGGGGCTGAGCTCCTATAATTCACCCCTCCACTTT,CASSPGLSSYNSPLHF
TRBD2,TRBV5-1,17,TRBJ2-2,once,TGCGCCAGCAGCTTAGGTCGCGGGAGGGAGAACACCGGGGAGCTGTTTTTT,CASSLGRGRENTGELFF
.,TRBV25-1,14,TRBJ2-1,few,TGTGCCAGCAGAGCAGGGGTCCCCTACAATGAGCAGTTCTTC,CASRAGVPYNEQFF
.,TRBV4-1,13,TRBJ2-5,.,TGCGCCAGCAGCTTAGGGCCCCAAGAGACCCAGTACTTC,CASSLGPQETQYF
TRBD1,TRBV10-2,14,TRBJ2-7,.,TGCGCCAGCAGCAACAGGGGAACCCCCTACGAGCAGTACTTC,CASSNRGTPYEQYF
.,TRBV19,14,TRBJ1-1,.,TGTGCCAGTAGTATAAACCCCTTTGAGGATGAAGCTTTCTTT,CASSINPFEDEAFF
TRBD1,TRBV19,17,TRBJ1-4,.,TGTGCCAGTAGTACTCGACAGGGGGGTGCAACTAATGAAAAACTGTTTTTT,CASSTRQGGATNEKLFF
TRBD1,TRBV19,14,TRBJ1-1,.,TGTGCCAGTAGTCGGACAGGGGTGAACACTGAAGCTTTCTTT,CASSRTGVNTEAFF
TRBD1,TRBV5-1,16,TRBJ1-1,.,TGCGCCAGCAGCCATGGGACAGGTTTTATGAACACTGAAGCTTTCTTT,CASSHGTGFMNTEAFF
.,TRBV6-5,12,TRBJ2-7,.,TGTGCCAGCAGTTACTCTACCTACGAGCAGTACTTC,CASSYSTYEQYF
TRBD2,TRBV7-9,15,TRBJ2-5,.,TGTGCCAGCACCCGGGGGGAGGGTGCGCAAGAGACCCAGTACTTC,CASTRGEGAQETQYF